Included here is one TCR beta chain sequence, with context. This clonotype was counted only a few times. What antigen it recognizes has not been identified. No much larger clone is present one base from it, and per-base qualities are unavailable. This record comes from a study of immune heterogeneity within non-small cell lung tumors (dated by TCRdb to the late 2010s). At the level of the whole study: By histology, the tumors were a few squamous cell carcinomas, fewer than 13 non-squamous carcinomas and 1 tumor not otherwise specified. The study combined whole-exome sequencing, RNA-seq and TCR beta repertoire sequencing of multiple spatially distinct regions from each NSCLC tumor to examine intratumoral immune heterogeneity. Transcriptome data were available for just approximately 45 loci from about a dozen patients, whereas TCR repertoire analysis spanned fewer than 60 tumor loci from 15 patients. For mutant peptides 8 to 11 amino acids long, netMHCpan-3.0 predicted neoantigen binding to the HLA alleles of each patient. What the authors observed across the whole study: Individual patients mostly had different high-frequency TCR beta clonotypes. Within a patient, the same dominant CDR3B clonotypes appeared at multiple loci, but different tumor locations also contained unique high-frequency clones. A moderate positive correlation (R 0.3 to 0.35), which was statistically significant, linked local T-cell repertoire clonality to local tumor mutational burden.

The TCR beta CDR3 region was amplified with a multiplex PCR system, in which a first round of roughly 10 cycles was run using 32 V-gene forward and 13 J-gene reverse primers. A QIAGEN Multiplex PCR Kit was used for first-round PCR, and the primer sequences were filed in Chinese patent CN105087789A. Illumina universal primers were attached in a second round of PCR run with the Phusion High-Fidelity PCR Kit. Sequencing of the TCR libraries was done on the Illumina HiSeq X Ten platform in paired-end mode with a 151 bp read length. The paper's processing steps were these. Cutadapt removed reads without multiplex PCR primers, PEAR merged read pairs, and MiXCR with default settings called CDR3 regions. Repertoire diversity was assessed by Shannon entropy, and clonality was calculated as one minus the Shannon entropy divided by the ln of the count of productive unique sequences. Clonotypes at a frequency of at least 0.5% were defined as dominant or high-frequency T-cell clones. Clones were called with MiXCR by TCRdb after fastp trimmed the public reads at Q25, and only in-frame beta chains were retained. Duplicate CDR3 protein sequences are folded into a single record with the most common DNA and genes. The V and J calls, along with clone size, are taken from TCRdb and not from the paper's own processing. The sample table shows about 15,000 distinct CDR3 sequences, and around 30% are seen once. Of the sample, around 15% is held by the ten largest clones.

For this chain, trimming is 7 bases at the V end and 8 bases at the J end, and the number of junction bases without a gene match is 7. Taken from the germline V gene (reference sequence), the CDR1 and CDR2 loops are GTSNPN and SVGIG. Including the terminal cysteine and phenylalanine, the CDR3 comprises 13 residues. The sequence is cut down to CDR3 DNA, 39 bases in frame from base 1. Genomic DNA extracted from bulk tumor tissue served as TCR template, with approximately 590 ng gDNA amplified per sample. During surgery, multiple biopsies were taken from each primary tumor and placed as far apart as possible within the tumor mass. The study cohort was described as untreated and was composed of newly diagnosed NSCLC cases undergoing curative surgery. Donors were about 16 newly diagnosed non-small cell lung cancer patients undergoing surgery with curative intent. The resected tumor masses were reviewed by two independent pathologists. Only DNA and RNA samples of high quality went on to sequencing.

This sequence originates from a woman in her 50s with non-small cell lung cancer. The sequence is built from TRBV30 and TRBJ2-1; TRBD1 fits 11 bases in the junction. The source material was lung tumor tissue. The nucleotides read TGTGCCTCGAGGGGACAGGGGGTCTATGAGCAGTTCTTC. Translated, this gives CASRGQGVYEQFF.